Sequencing of this TCR beta chain was carried out in a study of cytomegalovirus exposure and HLA in healthy donors. Study overall: The 110 or so validation repertoires used a platform that matched the one used for the 600 to 700 first-cohort repertoires, as a later analysis reported. General study results and limits: A few of the chains that were CMV-associated were confirmed in vitro to be specific for CMV antigens.

Germline-derived CDR1 and CDR2 are MNHNY and SVGAGI (reference sequence). The CDR3 is made up of 15 amino acids. V trimming: 2 bases; J trimming: 1 base; junction bases outside the gene matches: 4. The repertoire was sequenced with immunoSEQ multiplex PCR; TCRdb's copy has only in-frame clones and lacks some. The top ten clones hold around 1% of a sample with about 60,000 clones, around 90% of them seen once. Only one count was recorded for this clone. Its antigen remains unknown. This chain connects TRBV6-6 to TRBJ2-7; 8 bases fit TRBD2. The specimen was PBMCs. This TCR derives from a man between 18 and 29 years old in good health and CMV-seronegative. CDR3 bases: TGTGCCAGCAGTTACAACGTAGCGGGGTCCTACGAGCAGTACTTC. Translation gives CASSYNVAGSYEQYF.